Listed below are T cell receptor beta chains from one sample, sequenced in a study of shared clonotypes between healthy human individuals. Clones were sequenced by immunoSEQ multiplex PCR, and TCRdb holds only the in-frame ones, with some missing. The repertoire includes roughly 1,100,000 clones, roughly 75% of them detected once, and approximately 1.5% sits in the top ten. Sequenced sample: memory CD4+ T cells sorted from blood. The receptors were sampled from a man aged 18 to 35 in good health. Both conserved end residues are part of each CDR3. Each record gives: D gene, J gene, V gene, clone size, CDR3 DNA, CDR3 protein. A D gene is named only where the DNA matches it firmly. Size is omitted from some rows. Given values are once, few, many or a class for expanded clones.

TRBD2 TRBJ2-5 TRBV7-8 NA TGTGCCAGCAGCTTGGGACTAGCGGGGGCAGAGACCCAGTACTTC CASSLGLAGAETQYF
NA TRBJ1-1 TRBV11-2 NA TGTGCCAGCAGCATTGGACAGAACACTGAAGCTTTCTTT CASSIGQNTEAFF
TRBD1 TRBJ2-5 TRBV29-1 many TGCAGCGTCCCAATAGGGGGCGCGGAGACCCAGTACTTC CSVPIGGAETQYF
NA TRBJ1-3 TRBV10-2 few TGCGCCAGCACCCCGAGGGGGACGGCCAACTCTGGAAACACCATATATTTT CASTPRGTANSGNTIYF
TRBD1 TRBJ1-4 TRBV4-1 NA TGCGCCAGCAGCCAATCGACAGGGTCTAGCGAAAAACTGTTTTTT CASSQSTGSSEKLFF
NA TRBJ1-2 TRBV25-1 NA TGTGCCAGCAGTGAATATAAAACAAGTAACTATGGCTACACCTTC CASSEYKTSNYGYTF
TRBD1 TRBJ1-5 TRBV11-2 NA TGTGCCAGCAGCTTAGGGACAGGGCGCAATCAGCCCCAGCATTTT CASSLGTGRNQPQHF
NA TRBJ2-4 TRBV7-9 NA TGTGCCAGCAGCCCCGGGGGTCCCAAAAACATTCAGTACTTC CASSPGGPKNIQYF
TRBD2 TRBJ2-3 TRBV5-1 NA TGCGCCAGCAGCCTACCGGGACTAAACACAGATACGCAGTATTTT CASSLPGLNTDTQYF
TRBD2 TRBJ2-1 TRBV7-9 NA TGTGCCAGCAGCTTAGCGCGCCCTAGCGGGGGGGAAGAGCAGTTCTTC CASSLARPSGGEEQFF
TRBD1 TRBJ1-6 TRBV6-6 NA TGTGCCAGCAGTTACATGTGGGACAGTAGTAATTCACCCCTCCACTTT CASSYMWDSSNSPLHF
NA TRBJ1-2 TRBV5-4 NA TGTGCCAGCAGCTTGGGACAGGAGAACTATGGCTACACCTTC CASSLGQENYGYTF
NA TRBJ2-7 TRBV7-7 NA TGTGCTAGCAGCTTAGGCGCTGACGCTTCCTACGAGCAGTACTTC CASSLGADASYEQYF
NA TRBJ2-4 TRBV30 NA TGTGCCTGGAGCGTCAAGGGGTTTGTTCAGTACTTC CAWSVKGFVQYF
TRBD2 TRBJ2-5 TRBV19 NA TGTGCCACCGGGACTAGCGGGATAGAGACCCAGTACTTC CATGTSGIETQYF
TRBD2 TRBJ2-7 TRBV7-2 NA TGTGCCAGCAGCCTACGGGGGGATAGCGGGAGGTTGTACTTC CASSLRGDSGRLYF
NA TRBJ1-6 TRBV11-2 NA TGTGCCAGCAGCTTAAGGCCTGGGAATAATTCACCCCTCCACTTT CASSLRPGNNSPLHF
NA TRBJ1-4 TRBV5-1 NA TGCGCCAGCAGCCCGAGGACAGCGAATAATGAAAAACTGTTTTTT CASSPRTANNEKLFF
NA TRBJ1-4 TRBV19 NA TGTGCCAGTAGTGGAGATGCAACTAATGAAAAACTGTTTTTT CASSGDATNEKLFF
NA TRBJ2-3 TRBV2 few TGTGCCAGCTTGACTGAATTCACAGATACGCAGTATTTT CASLTEFTDTQYF
NA TRBJ2-5 TRBV2 NA TGTGCCAGCATGGGGGGTGGGGAGACCCAGTACTTC CASMGGGETQYF
NA TRBJ1-2 TRBV4-3 few TGCGCCAGCAGCCAAGATAGGCTTTCAAACTATGGCTACACCTTC CASSQDRLSNYGYTF
NA TRBJ2-4 TRBV12-5 once TGTGCTAGTGGTTCAGGAGCTCAAAACATTCAGTACTTC CASGSGAQNIQYF
NA TRBJ2-7 TRBV18 NA TGTGCCAGCTCACCACTCTCAGGGACCGACGAGCAGTACTTC CASSPLSGTDEQYF
NA TRBJ1-4 TRBV7-2 NA TGTGCCAGCAGCTGGGCTGCAACTAATGAAAAACTGTTTTTT CASSWAATNEKLFF
NA TRBJ2-7 TRBV30 NA TGTGCCTGGAGTCCTTCTTCCGGCGAGCAGTACTTC CAWSPSSGEQYF
NA TRBJ1-3 TRBV7-2 NA TGTGCCAGCACCCTACTAGGCAGAACCGCTTCTTCCTCTGGAAACACCATATATTTT CASTLLGRTASSSGNTIYF
NA TRBJ2-1 TRBV6-5 NA TGTGCCAGCAGTTACTCGGGCGGGAAATACAATGAGCAGTTCTTC CASSYSGGKYNEQFF
NA TRBJ2-1 TRBV7-2 NA TGTGCCAGCAGCAAACCCCCTAGTTTGCCTCCGTTCTTC CASSKPPSLPPFF
NA TRBJ2-1 TRBV7-9 NA TGTGCCAGCAGCCGTCAGGGGAGCTCCTACAATGAGCAGTTCTTC CASSRQGSSYNEQFF
NA TRBJ1-3 TRBV7-2 NA TGTGCCAGCAGCCGACGCGTCTCTGGAAACACCATATATTTT CASSRRVSGNTIYF
NA TRBJ2-2 TRBV19 NA TGTGCCAGTACGGCAGGGCAGTGGACCGGGGAGCTGTTTTTT CASTAGQWTGELFF
TRBD1 TRBJ2-7 TRBV29-1 once TGCAGCGCTTTGAGACAGGGGAGCTACGAGCAGTACTTC CSALRQGSYEQYF
TRBD2 TRBJ2-7 TRBV4-3 many TGCGCCAGCAGCCAAGAACTCCTAGCGGGAGAGAGCGAGCAGTACTTC CASSQELLAGESEQYF
TRBD1 TRBJ1-2 TRBV18 NA TGTGCCAGCTCACCACAAATGGACGGGACAGCTAATGATGGCTACACCTTC CASSPQMDGTANDGYTF
NA TRBJ1-6 TRBV4-1 once TGCGCCAGCAGCCAAGATCAAGCGGGCCCAAATTCACCCCTCCACTTT CASSQDQAGPNSPLHF
NA TRBJ1-5 TRBV6-4 NA TGTGCCAATAACCAAAGGTCGACAGAGCGGGTATATCAGCCCCAGCATTTT CANNQRSTERVYQPQHF
TRBD2 TRBJ2-1 TRBV5-4 NA TGTGCCAGCAGCTTCCCGGGACTAGCTAGCGAGCAGTTCTTC CASSFPGLASEQFF
NA TRBJ2-7 TRBV7-2 few TGTGCCAGCAGCTTAGGCCCCGCCAGTTCCGAGCAGTACTTC CASSLGPASSEQYF
NA TRBJ2-7 TRBV7-9 NA TGTGCCCAGGGACCATTTAGCCAGGCTACCTACGAGCAGTACTTC CAQGPFSQATYEQYF